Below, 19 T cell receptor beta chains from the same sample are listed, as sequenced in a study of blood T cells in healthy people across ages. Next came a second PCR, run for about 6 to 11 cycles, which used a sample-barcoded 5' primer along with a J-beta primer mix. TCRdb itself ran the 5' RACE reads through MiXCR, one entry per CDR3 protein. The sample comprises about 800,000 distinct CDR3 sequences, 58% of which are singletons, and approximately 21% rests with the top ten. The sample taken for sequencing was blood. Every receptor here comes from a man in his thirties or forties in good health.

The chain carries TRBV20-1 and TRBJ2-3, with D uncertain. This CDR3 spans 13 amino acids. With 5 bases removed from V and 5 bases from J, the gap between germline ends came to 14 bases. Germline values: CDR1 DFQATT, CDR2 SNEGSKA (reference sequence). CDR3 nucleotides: TGCAGTGCTGCTGCAGCTCTAGGAGATACGCAGTATTTT. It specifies CSAAAALGDTQYF.

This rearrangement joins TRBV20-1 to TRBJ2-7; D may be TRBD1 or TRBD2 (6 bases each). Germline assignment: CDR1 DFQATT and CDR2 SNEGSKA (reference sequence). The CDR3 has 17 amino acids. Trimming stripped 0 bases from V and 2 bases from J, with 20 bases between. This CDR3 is CSARDWVLGGSTYEQYF. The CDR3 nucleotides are TGCAGTGCTAGAGATTGGGTTTTAGGGGGGAGCACCTACGAGCAGTACTTC.

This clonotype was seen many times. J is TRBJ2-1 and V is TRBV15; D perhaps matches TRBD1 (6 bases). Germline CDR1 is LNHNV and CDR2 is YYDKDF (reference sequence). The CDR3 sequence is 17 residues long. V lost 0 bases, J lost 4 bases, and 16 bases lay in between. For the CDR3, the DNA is TGTGCCACCAGCAGAGAATTTGGGGGCAGGTCATACAATGAGCAGTTCTTC. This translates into CATSREFGGRSYNEQFF.

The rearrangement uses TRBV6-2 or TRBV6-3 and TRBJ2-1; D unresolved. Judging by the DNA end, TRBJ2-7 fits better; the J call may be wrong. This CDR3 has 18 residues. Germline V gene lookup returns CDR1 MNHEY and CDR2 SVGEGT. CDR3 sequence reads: CASSYSPNFGLVYNEQYF. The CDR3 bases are TGTGCCAGCAGTTACTCCCCTAATTTTGGCCTGGTATACAATGAGCAGTACTTC.

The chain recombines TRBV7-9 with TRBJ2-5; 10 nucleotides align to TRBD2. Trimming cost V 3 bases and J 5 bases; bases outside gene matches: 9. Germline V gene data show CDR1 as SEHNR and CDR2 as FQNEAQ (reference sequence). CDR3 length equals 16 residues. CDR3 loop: CASSFLAGDRGETQYF. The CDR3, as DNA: TGTGCCAGCAGCTTTCTAGCGGGGGACCGTGGGGAGACCCAGTACTTC.

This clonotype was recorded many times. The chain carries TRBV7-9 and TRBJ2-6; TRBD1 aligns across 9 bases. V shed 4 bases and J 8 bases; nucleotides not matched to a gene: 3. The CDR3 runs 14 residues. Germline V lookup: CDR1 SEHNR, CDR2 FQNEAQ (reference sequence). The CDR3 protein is CASSSDRGTNVLTF. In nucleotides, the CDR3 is TGTGCCAGCAGCTCTGACAGGGGGACCAACGTCCTGACTTTC.

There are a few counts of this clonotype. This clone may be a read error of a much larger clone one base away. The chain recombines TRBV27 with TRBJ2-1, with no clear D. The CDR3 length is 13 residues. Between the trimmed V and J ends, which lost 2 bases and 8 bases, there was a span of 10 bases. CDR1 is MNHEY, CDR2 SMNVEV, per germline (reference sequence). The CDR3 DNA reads TGTGCCAGCAGTTTAGGGTCATACGATGAGCAGTTCTTC. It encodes CASSLGSYDEQFF.

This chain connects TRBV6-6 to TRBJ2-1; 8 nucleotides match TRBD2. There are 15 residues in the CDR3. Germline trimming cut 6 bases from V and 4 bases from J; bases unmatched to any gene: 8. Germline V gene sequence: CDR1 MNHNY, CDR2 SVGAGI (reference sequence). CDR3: CASRKKLAEYNEQFF. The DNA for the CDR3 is TGTGCCAGCAGGAAAAAACTAGCGGAGTACAATGAGCAGTTCTTC.

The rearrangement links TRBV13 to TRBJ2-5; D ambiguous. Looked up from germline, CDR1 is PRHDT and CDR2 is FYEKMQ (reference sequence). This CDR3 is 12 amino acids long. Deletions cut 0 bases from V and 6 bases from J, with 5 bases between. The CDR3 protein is CASSLGRKTQYF. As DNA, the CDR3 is TGTGCCAGCAGCTTAGGGAGAAAGACCCAGTACTTC. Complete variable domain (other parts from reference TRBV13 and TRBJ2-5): AAGVIQSPRHLIKEKRETATLKCYPIPRHDTVYWYQQGPGQDPQFLISFYEKMQSDKGSIPDRFSAQQFSDYHSELNMSSLELGDSALYFCASSLGRKTQYFGPGTRLLVL.

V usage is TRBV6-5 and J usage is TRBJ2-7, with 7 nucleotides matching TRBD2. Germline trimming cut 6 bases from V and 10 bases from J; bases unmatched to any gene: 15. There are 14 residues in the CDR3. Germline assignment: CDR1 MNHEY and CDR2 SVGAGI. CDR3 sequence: CASRPTSEGRAQYF. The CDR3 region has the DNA TGTGCCAGCAGACCCACTAGTGAGGGGAGGGCCCAGTACTTC.

In DNA, the CDR3 is TGCGCCAGCAGCCCTAGTTTGGCCAATGAGCAGTTCTTC. Translated: CASSPSLANEQFF. The chain is built from TRBV4-3 and TRBJ2-1; D remains unclear. This CDR3 is built from 13 residues. Trimming pared 4 bases from V and 6 bases from J, leaving 10 bases between. Germline loops: CDR1 LGHNA, CDR2 YSLEER.

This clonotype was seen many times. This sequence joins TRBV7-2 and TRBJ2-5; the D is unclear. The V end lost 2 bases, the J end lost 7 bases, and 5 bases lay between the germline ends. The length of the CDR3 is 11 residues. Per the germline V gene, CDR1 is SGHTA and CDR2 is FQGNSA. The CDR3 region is CASSLTGTQYF. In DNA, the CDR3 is TGTGCCAGCAGCTTAACGGGGACCCAGTACTTC.

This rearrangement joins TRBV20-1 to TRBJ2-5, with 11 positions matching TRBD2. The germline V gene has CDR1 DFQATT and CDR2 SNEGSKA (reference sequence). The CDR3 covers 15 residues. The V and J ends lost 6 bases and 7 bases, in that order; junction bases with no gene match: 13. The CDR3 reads CSAITSGGRRGTQYF. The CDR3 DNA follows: TGCAGTGCCATTACTAGCGGGGGCCGACGTGGGACCCAGTACTTC.

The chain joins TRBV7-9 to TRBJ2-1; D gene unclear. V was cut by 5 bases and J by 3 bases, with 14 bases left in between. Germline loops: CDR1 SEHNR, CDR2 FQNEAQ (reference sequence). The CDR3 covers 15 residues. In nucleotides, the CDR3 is TGTGCCAGCAGCGCCCCGGGTAATTACTACAATGAGCAGTTCTTC. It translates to CASSAPGNYYNEQFF.

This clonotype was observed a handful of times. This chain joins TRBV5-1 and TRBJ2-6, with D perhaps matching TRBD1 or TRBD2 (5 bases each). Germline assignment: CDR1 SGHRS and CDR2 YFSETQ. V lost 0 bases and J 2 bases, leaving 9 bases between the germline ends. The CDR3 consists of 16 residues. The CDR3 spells CASSLARGAGANVLTF. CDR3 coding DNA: TGCGCCAGCAGCTTGGCCCGAGGGGCTGGGGCCAACGTCCTGACTTTC.

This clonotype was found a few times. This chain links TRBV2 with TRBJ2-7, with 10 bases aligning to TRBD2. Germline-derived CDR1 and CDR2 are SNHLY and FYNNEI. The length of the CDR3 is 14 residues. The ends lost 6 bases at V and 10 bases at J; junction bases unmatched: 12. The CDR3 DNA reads TGTGCCAGCAGAAGTTCTAGCGGGAGTGGGTCCCAGTACTTC. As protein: CASRSSSGSGSQYF.

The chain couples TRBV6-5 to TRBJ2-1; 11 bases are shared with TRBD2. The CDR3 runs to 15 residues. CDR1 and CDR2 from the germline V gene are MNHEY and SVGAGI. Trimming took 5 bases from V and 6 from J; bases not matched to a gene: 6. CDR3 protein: CASSPGTSGANEQFF. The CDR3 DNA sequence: TGTGCCAGCAGTCCCGGGACTAGCGGAGCCAATGAGCAGTTCTTC.

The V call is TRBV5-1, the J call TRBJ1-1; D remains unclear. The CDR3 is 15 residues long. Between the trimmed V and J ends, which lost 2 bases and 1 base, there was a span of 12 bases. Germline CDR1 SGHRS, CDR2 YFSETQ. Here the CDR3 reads CASSFPGRQNTEAFF. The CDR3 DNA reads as TGCGCCAGCAGCTTCCCCGGACGGCAGAACACTGAAGCTTTCTTT.

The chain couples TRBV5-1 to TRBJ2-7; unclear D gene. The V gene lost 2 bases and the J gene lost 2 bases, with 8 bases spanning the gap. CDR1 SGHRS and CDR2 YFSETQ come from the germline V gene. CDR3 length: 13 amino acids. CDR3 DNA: TGCGCCAGCAGCTTTGATTTAACCTACGAGCAGTACTTC. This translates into CASSFDLTYEQYF.